The 30 T cell receptor beta chains presented below share a single source sample, sequenced in a study of blood T cell repertoires in COVID-19. The table came from immunoSEQ multiplex PCR; TCRdb's copy has only in-frame clones and leaves some out. Here the sample spans 210,000 or so clones, around 80% being singletons. Sequencing used peripheral blood. The receptors shown here come from a woman aged 40-49 years with acute or convalescent COVID-19.

The chain couples TRBV10-3 to TRBJ1-1; 10 nucleotides line up with TRBD1. Germline V gene sequence: CDR1 ENHRY, CDR2 SYGVKD. The J segment lost 0 bases and the V segment lost 10 bases, leaving 8 bases of the junction unmatched. This CDR3 has 15 amino acids. The CDR3 nucleotides are TGTGCCACCCGGGACAGGGGTATCGTGAACACTGAAGCTTTCTTT. Protein: CATRDRGIVNTEAFF.

V is TRBV5-6 and J is TRBJ1-1; 9 bases map to TRBD1. Germline trimming cut 4 bases from V and 4 bases from J; bases unmatched to any gene: 5. Germline assignment: CDR1 SGHDT and CDR2 YYEEEE. This CDR3 is 14 amino acids long. Written as DNA, the CDR3 is TGTGCCAGCAGCGGTACAGGGGGCGCCACTGAAGCTTTCTTT. It is translated as CASSGTGGATEAFF.

The CDR3 protein is CASSPGLSKDTQYF. CDR3 DNA: TGTGCCAGCAGCCCGGGACTTTCCAAAGATACGCAGTATTTT. The V and J genes are TRBV11-1 and TRBJ2-3, with TRBD2 as a possible D gene (6 bases). Trimming pared 5 bases from V and 5 bases from J, leaving 14 bases between. There are 14 residues in the CDR3. From germline, CDR1 is SGHAT and CDR2 FQDESV (reference sequence).

This chain uses TRBV6-2 or TRBV6-3 with TRBJ2-4; D possibly corresponds to TRBD2 (6 bases). The CDR3 length is 14 residues. Germline V CDR1 and CDR2: MNHEY, SVGEGT. V shed 6 bases and J shed 6 bases, with 15 bases lying between them. The DNA for the CDR3 is TGTGCCAGCAGCGCACCCGGGGGATCAAACATTCAGTACTTC. Encoded protein: CASSAPGGSNIQYF.

V gene TRBV6-6 combines with J gene TRBJ1-4, with D maybe TRBD1 (6 bases). Germline V gene lookup returns CDR1 MNHNY and CDR2 SVGAGI (reference sequence). The ends were cut back, 6 bases at V and 0 bases at J, with 14 bases in the middle. The CDR3 consists of 16 residues. CDR3 loop: CASSLRQAATNEKLFF. The CDR3 nucleotides read TGTGCCAGCAGCCTCCGACAGGCCGCAACTAATGAAAAACTGTTTTTT.

This clone was detected only a few times. The rearrangement joins TRBV14 to TRBJ2-1, with 10 bases lining up with TRBD1. V was pared by 1 base and J by 7 bases, with 13 bases of the junction left unmatched. The CDR3 runs to 18 residues. Germline CDR1 is SGHDN and CDR2 is FVKESK. The CDR3 sequence is CASSQGSFGTGVWNEQFF. Here the CDR3 DNA reads TGTGCCAGCAGCCAAGGTTCCTTTGGGACAGGGGTATGGAATGAGCAGTTCTTC. Combining the CDR3 with reference TRBV14 and TRBJ2-1 gives the whole variable domain EAGVTQFPSHSVIEKGQTVTLRCDPISGHDNLYWYRRVMGKEIKFLLHFVKESKQDESGMPNNRFLAERTGGTYSTLKVQPAELEDSGVYFCASSQGSFGTGVWNEQFFGPGTRLTVL.

The chain couples TRBV7-8 to TRBJ2-7, with 7 bases aligning to TRBD1. The trim removed 5 bases at V and 6 bases at J, leaving 4 bases unmatched. Germline V CDR1 and CDR2: SGHVS, FQNEAQ. The CDR3 has 12 amino acids. CDR3 residues: CASSLGQLEQYF. Here the CDR3 DNA reads TGTGCCAGCAGCCTGGGACAGCTCGAGCAGTACTTC.

The V call is TRBV29-1, the J call TRBJ2-5; the match to TRBD1 covers 7 bases. Trimming removed 8 bases from V and 1 base from J; junction bases left unmatched: 7. Germline V lookup: CDR1 SQVTM, CDR2 ANQGSEA. The CDR3 covers 13 residues. CDR3 DNA: TGCAGCTTCAGTTGGACAGGCCAAGAGACCCAGTACTTC. This codes for CSFSWTGQETQYF.

This chain joins TRBV6-5 and TRBJ2-7, with D tentatively TRBD2 (5 bases). This CDR3 is built from 14 residues. The V gene lost 6 bases and the J gene lost 4 bases, with 16 bases spanning the gap. Per the germline V gene, CDR1 is MNHEY and CDR2 is SVGAGI. CDR3 residues: CASRYGEGPYEQYF. The CDR3 region has the DNA TGTGCCAGCAGGTATGGTGAGGGTCCTTACGAGCAGTACTTC.

This chain joins TRBV9 and TRBJ1-2; 8 nucleotides match TRBD1. The germline V gene encodes CDR1 SGDLS and CDR2 YYNGEE. J was trimmed by 3 bases and V by 4 bases; bases with no gene match: 14. CDR3 size: 17 residues. CDR3 in DNA: TGTGCCAGCAGCATTCGACAGGGGTCCCCCCCATACTATGGCTACACCTTC. Translating it yields CASSIRQGSPPYYGYTF.

This clone was recorded a few times. The chain carries TRBV7-8 and TRBJ2-3; tentatively, D is TRBD2 (6 bases). CDR3 length: 14 amino acids. Germline V gives CDR1 SGHVS, CDR2 FQNEAQ. V lost 7 bases and J lost 3, with 14 bases in between. Here the CDR3 reads CASTLSGTTDTQYF. In nucleotides, the CDR3 is TGTGCCAGCACACTTAGCGGAACTACAGATACGCAGTATTTT.

This clone was observed a handful of times. The rearrangement joins TRBV5-1 to TRBJ1-1; D perhaps matches TRBD1 (6 bases). CDR1 and CDR2 (germline): SGHRS, YFSETQ. The V gene lost 2 bases and the J gene lost 3 bases, with 11 bases spanning the gap. The CDR3 spans 14 residues. The DNA of the CDR3 is TGCGCCAGCAGCTTCCTCGCAGGGGACACTGAAGCTTTCTTT. Its protein is CASSFLAGDTEAFF.

V gene TRBV18 combines with J gene TRBJ2-1, with 8 bases lining up with TRBD2. CDR3 size: 17 residues. CDR1 and CDR2 (germline): KGHSH, LQKENI. Trimming took 1 base from V and 8 from J; bases not matched to a gene: 13. Here the CDR3 DNA reads TGTGCCAGCTCACCACTCAAGCTCAAAAGCGGGAGCCATGAGCAGTTCTTC. Protein: CASSPLKLKSGSHEQFF.

This chain joins TRBV5-1 and TRBJ1-5; possible D gene TRBD1, 5 bases. Trimming left V 0 bases short and J 4 bases short, with 17 bases between. This CDR3 spans 17 amino acids. Germline-derived CDR1 and CDR2 are SGHRS and YFSETQ. This CDR3 is CASSLAPIPGRNQPQHF. The CDR3 DNA follows: TGCGCCAGCAGCTTGGCCCCTATCCCAGGGAGGAATCAGCCCCAGCATTTT.

CDR3 DNA sequence: TGCGCCAGCAAGCCGGGACAGAACTATGGCTACACCTTC. Its translation: CASKPGQNYGYTF. The chain joins TRBV10-2 to TRBJ1-2; 7 bases match TRBD1. The germline V gene has CDR1 WSHSY and CDR2 SAAADI. The junction had 4 bases not matched to a gene; V was cut back by 7 bases and J by 2 bases. The CDR3 is 13 amino acids.

The V and J genes are TRBV27 and TRBJ2-3; 8 nucleotides align to TRBD2. Per germline, CDR1 MNHEY and CDR2 SMNVEV (reference sequence). After removal of 4 bases from V and 4 bases from J, the junction contained 7 bases not matched to a gene. This CDR3 spans 15 amino acids. CDR3 in amino acids: CASSSGGAMPDTQYF. The DNA of the CDR3 is TGTGCCAGCAGTTCCGGGGGGGCCATGCCAGATACGCAGTATTTT.

The chain links TRBV5-1 to TRBJ1-2; D remains unclear. Deletions cut 5 bases from V and 8 bases from J, with 13 bases between. The V gene's germline CDR1 is SGHRS and CDR2 YFSETQ. CDR3 length: 12 residues. For the CDR3, the DNA is TGCGCCAGCAGAGATCTGGGGAGGGGCTACACCTTC. Translation: CASRDLGRGYTF.

This clone was found once. The chain employs TRBV4-3 and TRBJ2-4; the D gene is possibly TRBD1 (6 bases). Germline V gene lookup returns CDR1 LGHNA and CDR2 YSLEER. The CDR3 is 17 residues long. V lost 2 bases and J 0 bases, leaving 14 bases between the germline ends. The CDR3 DNA reads as TGCGCCAGCAGCCAATCTGAGACAGGAATAGCCAAAAACATTCAGTACTTC. Translated: CASSQSETGIAKNIQYF.

This clone has a handful of counts. The gene calls are TRBV3-1 (or the pseudogene TRBV3-2) and TRBJ2-7, with TRBD2 matching over 13 bases. The CDR3 length is 14 residues. With 4 bases clipped from V and 5 bases from J, the junction kept 2 bases outside the gene matches. CDR1 and CDR2 (germline): LGHDT, YNNKEL (reference sequence). The CDR3 sequence: CASSPGLAGDEQYF. CDR3 sequence (DNA): TGTGCCAGCAGCCCTGGACTAGCGGGAGACGAGCAGTACTTC.

This clone was recorded at least ten times. This chain connects TRBV3-1 (or the pseudogene TRBV3-2) to TRBJ2-7, with D uncertain. Trimming removed 4 bases from V and 2 bases from J, with 12 bases in between. CDR1 and CDR2 (germline): LGHDT, YNNKEL (reference sequence). The CDR3 has 14 residues. For the CDR3, the DNA is TGTGCCAGCAGCCCTTCCCTAAAAACCTACGAGCAGTACTTC. Protein: CASSPSLKTYEQYF.

In its sample, this clone was seen once. The rearrangement uses TRBV4-1 and TRBJ1-5; the D gene is possibly TRBD1 (6 bases). Trimming took 0 bases from V and 4 from J, leaving 16 bases between them. CDR3 length: 17 residues. Germline V gene data show CDR1 as MGHRA and CDR2 as YSYEKL. CDR3 residues: CASSQDGAGAPNQPQHF. The CDR3 nucleotides are TGCGCCAGCAGCCAAGATGGGGCAGGGGCCCCAAATCAGCCCCAGCATTTT.

The chain combines TRBV6-2 or TRBV6-3 with TRBJ2-1; D uncertain. The CDR3 spans 16 residues. Deletions cut 2 bases from V and 0 bases from J, with 11 bases between. CDR1 is MNHEY, CDR2 SVGEGT, per germline. The CDR3 DNA reads as TGTGCCAGCAGTTACCCCGCAGTGTCCTCCTACAATGAGCAGTTCTTC. It codes for CASSYPAVSSYNEQFF.

The V and J genes are TRBV27 and TRBJ1-2, with TRBD1 matching over 7 bases. CDR3 length: 15 amino acids. Trimming took 1 base from V and 8 from J; bases not matched to a gene: 10. The germline CDR1 and CDR2 sequences are MNHEY and SMNVEV (reference sequence). The CDR3 DNA follows: TGTGCCAGCAGTTTATTAGGACAGGTACCATCAGGCTACACCTTC. Translation: CASSLLGQVPSGYTF.

This chain connects TRBV29-1 to TRBJ2-7; 10 bases fit TRBD2. CDR3 length: 15 amino acids. V dropped 5 bases and J dropped 0; count of bases not matched to a gene: 7. Germline V gene lookup returns CDR1 SQVTM and CDR2 ANQGSEA. CDR3 sequence (DNA): TGCAGCGTTCTGGCTAGCGGGGGCCCCTCCTACGAGCAGTACTTC. It is translated as CSVLASGGPSYEQYF.

The chain uses TRBV5-4 and TRBJ2-7; 8 bases align to TRBD1. Germline CDR1 and CDR2: SGHNT and YYREEE (reference sequence). With 0 bases clipped from V and 7 bases from J, the junction kept 12 bases outside the gene matches. CDR3 length: 16 amino acids. In DNA form, the CDR3 reads TGTGCCAGCAGCTTGGGCACGGTAGGGACAGGAGAAGAGCAGTACTTC. Its translation is CASSLGTVGTGEEQYF.

This chain joins TRBV30 and TRBJ1-2; 7 nucleotides agree with TRBD1. The CDR3 loop spans 13 amino acids. Trimming cost V 0 bases and J 4 bases; bases outside gene matches: 2. In germline, CDR1 is GTSNPN, CDR2 SVGIG (reference sequence). The CDR3 loop reads CAWSVRDSYGYTF. CDR3 DNA: TGTGCCTGGAGTGTACGGGACAGCTATGGCTACACCTTC.

The chain combines TRBV10-3 with TRBJ2-7; D remains ambiguous. CDR3 length: 12 residues. V was shortened by 6 bases and J by 0 bases, with 6 bases between the two germline ends. Germline V gene lookup returns CDR1 ENHRY and CDR2 SYGVKD. Here the CDR3 reads CAIRRSSYEQYF. CDR3 sequence (DNA): TGTGCCATCAGACGGAGCTCCTACGAGCAGTACTTC.

The chain combines TRBV23-1 with TRBJ2-3; a weak D match, TRBD1 (6 bases). TRBV23-1 qualifies as an ORF whose function is uncertain. V lost 7 bases, J lost 1 base, and 18 bases lay in between. This CDR3 is 16 amino acids long. The CDR3 protein is CASKISMGAGTDTQYF. CDR3 nucleotides: TGCGCCAGCAAGATTAGTATGGGGGCTGGCACAGATACGCAGTATTTT.

The genes are TRBV10-3 and TRBJ1-4; 7 bases fit TRBD1. V was clipped by 2 bases and J by 3 bases; unmatched bases: 0. CDR3 size: 14 residues. CDR1 ENHRY and CDR2 SYGVKD come from the germline V gene. The CDR3 is CAISETGANEKLFF. The CDR3 bases are TGTGCCATCAGTGAGACAGGGGCTAATGAAAAACTGTTTTTT.

This chain uses TRBV3-1 (or the pseudogene TRBV3-2) with TRBJ2-1; D is perhaps TRBD2 (5 bases). Trimming pared 0 bases from V and 12 bases from J, leaving 12 bases between. The CDR3 consists of 13 residues. Germline V lookup: CDR1 LGHDT, CDR2 YNNKEL (reference sequence). The CDR3 DNA reads as TGTGCCAGCAGCCAAGATCCCGGGGATGCGCAGTTCTTC. This translates into CASSQDPGDAQFF.